The present T cell receptor (beta chain) was sequenced within a study of cytomegalovirus exposure and HLA in healthy donors. The study's findings and limits: An analysis done earlier found most TCR beta V segments productive about 90% or about 30% of the time.

Both 60 Vbeta primers and 13 Jbeta primers went into the PCR. Method: immunoSEQ multiplex PCR; TCRdb's copy keeps in-frame clones and lacks some. This sample has 75,000 to 100,000 clones, with 75% to 85% found just once. In the case of this clone: Its specificity is not known.

The germline V gene has CDR1 SEHNR and CDR2 FQNEAQ (reference sequence). This CDR3 has 16 amino acids. Sequencing used PBMCs. The sequence derives from a man between 18 and 29 years old in good health and CMV-seropositive. The V and J genes are TRBV7-9 and TRBJ2-5; 7 bases are a match to TRBD1. The J call may be faulty, since TRBJ2-7 better matches the DNA end. The CDR3 nucleotides read TGTGCCAGCAGCTCGACTGAGGGACAGAGGAACTACGAGCAGTACTTC. Translation: CASSSTEGQRNYEQYF.